The entry below describes one T cell receptor (beta chain). V was pared by 6 bases and J by 3 bases, with 27 bases between. Germline V gives CDR1 SGHNT, CDR2 YYREEE (reference sequence). The CDR3 has 18 amino acids. The source of the sample is a study of T cell changes during pregnancy in multiple sclerosis. The assay was immunoSEQ multiplex PCR, and TCRdb's table has in-frame clones only and misses some. Of approximately 59,000 clones in the sample, more than 75% were seen once. Source: peripheral blood, taken in the third trimester of pregnancy. The sequence came from a female donor in good health, enrolled as a control in a pregnancy study. The chain carries TRBV5-4 and TRBJ1-2, with D possibly TRBD1 on 5 matching bases. The CDR3 nucleotides read TGTGCCAGCACCCATGGAGGGGTAGTGCGGGTCTTGGACTATGGCTACACCTTC. The encoded protein is CASTHGGVVRVLDYGYTF.